The clone carrying this T cell receptor beta chain was found a few times. Ophthalmopathy donors were characterized by moderate-to-severe activity, CAS of at least 3, NOSPECS of at least 4, and duration under 3 months. Sampling under 12 ml of fresh peripheral blood provided the PBMCs. This entry comes from a study of Graves' ophthalmopathy and Graves' hyperthyroidism. Whole-study context: Upon initial diagnosis and before any treatment, peripheral blood was collected.

Amplification of the TCR beta CDR3 regions used RNA transcripts (as template). A first-round RT-PCR used HTBI primers, followed by a second-round multiplex PCR. Using its own MiXCR run on the multiplex PCR reads, TCRdb lists one record per CDR3 protein. The sample has 200,000 to 250,000 distinct CDR3 sequences, about 47% seen once. Sequenced input: peripheral blood. The sequence came from an adult man with Graves' ophthalmopathy.

This CDR3 is CASSLGHTGELFF. For the CDR3, the DNA is TGTGCCAGCAGTTTAGGGCACACCGGGGAGCTGTTTTTT. The chain links TRBV12-3 or TRBV12-4 to TRBJ2-2; D is unclear. The CDR3 totals 13 residues. The germline V and J ends were trimmed by 1 base and 3 bases, with 3 bases remaining between them.